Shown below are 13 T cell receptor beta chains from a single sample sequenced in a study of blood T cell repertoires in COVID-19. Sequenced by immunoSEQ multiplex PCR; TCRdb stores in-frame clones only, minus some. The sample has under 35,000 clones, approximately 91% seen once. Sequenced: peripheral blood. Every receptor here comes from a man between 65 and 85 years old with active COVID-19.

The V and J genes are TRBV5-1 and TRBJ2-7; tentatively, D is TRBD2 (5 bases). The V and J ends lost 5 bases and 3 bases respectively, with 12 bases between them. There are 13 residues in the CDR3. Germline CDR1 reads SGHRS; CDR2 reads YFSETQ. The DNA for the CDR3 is TGCGCCAGCAGTAAAGGACTGTTCTACGAGCAGTACTTC. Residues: CASSKGLFYEQYF.

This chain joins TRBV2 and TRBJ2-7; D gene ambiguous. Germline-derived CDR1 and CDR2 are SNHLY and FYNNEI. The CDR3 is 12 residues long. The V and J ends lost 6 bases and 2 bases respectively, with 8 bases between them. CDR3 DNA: TGTGCCAGCAGGTCATACACCTACGAGCAGTACTTC. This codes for CASRSYTYEQYF.

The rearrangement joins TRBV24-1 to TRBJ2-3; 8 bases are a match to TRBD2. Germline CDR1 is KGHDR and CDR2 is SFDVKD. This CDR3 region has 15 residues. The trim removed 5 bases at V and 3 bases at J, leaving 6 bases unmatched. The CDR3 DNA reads TGTGCCACCAGTGCGGGGGGGATATTAACAGATACGCAGTATTTT. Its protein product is CATSAGGILTDTQYF.

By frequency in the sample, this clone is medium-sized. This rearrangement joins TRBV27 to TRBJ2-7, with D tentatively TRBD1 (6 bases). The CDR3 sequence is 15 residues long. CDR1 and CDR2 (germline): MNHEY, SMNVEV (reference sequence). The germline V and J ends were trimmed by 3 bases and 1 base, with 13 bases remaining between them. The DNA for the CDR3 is TGTGCCAGCAGTTTCCGGGGACACACGTCCTACGAGCAGTACTTC. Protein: CASSFRGHTSYEQYF.

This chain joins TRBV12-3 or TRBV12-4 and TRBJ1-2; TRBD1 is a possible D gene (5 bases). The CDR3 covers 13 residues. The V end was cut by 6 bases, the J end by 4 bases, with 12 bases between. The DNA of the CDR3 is TGTGCCAGCAGAAGGTCGGGGGGCTATGGCTACACCTTC. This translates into CASRRSGGYGYTF.

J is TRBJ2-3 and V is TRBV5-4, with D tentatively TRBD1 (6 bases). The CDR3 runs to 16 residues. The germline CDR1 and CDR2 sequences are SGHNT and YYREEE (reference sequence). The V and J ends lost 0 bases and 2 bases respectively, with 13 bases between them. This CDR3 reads CASSLAGRQVTDTQYF. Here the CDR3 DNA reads TGTGCCAGCAGCTTGGCAGGGAGACAGGTCACAGATACGCAGTATTTT.

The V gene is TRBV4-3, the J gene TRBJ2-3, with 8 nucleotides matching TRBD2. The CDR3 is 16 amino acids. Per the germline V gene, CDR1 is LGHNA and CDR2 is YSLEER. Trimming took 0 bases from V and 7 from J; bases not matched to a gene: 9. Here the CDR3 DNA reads TGCGCCAGCAGCCAAGAAGCGAGCGGGAGTGGGAATACGCAGTATTTT. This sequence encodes CASSQEASGSGNTQYF.

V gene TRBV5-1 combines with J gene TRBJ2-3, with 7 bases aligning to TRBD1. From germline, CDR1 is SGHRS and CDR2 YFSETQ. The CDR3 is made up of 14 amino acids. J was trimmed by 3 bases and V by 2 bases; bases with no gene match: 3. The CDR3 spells CASSFSTGTDTQYF. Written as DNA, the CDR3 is TGCGCCAGCAGCTTTTCGACAGGGACAGATACGCAGTATTTT.

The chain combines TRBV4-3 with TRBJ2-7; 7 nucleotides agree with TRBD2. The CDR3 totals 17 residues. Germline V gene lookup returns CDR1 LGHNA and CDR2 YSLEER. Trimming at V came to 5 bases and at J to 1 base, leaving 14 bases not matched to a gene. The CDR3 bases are TGCGCCAGCAGCAAGGGGACCGGGAGGTTATTGTCCTACGAGCAGTACTTC. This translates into CASSKGTGRLLSYEQYF.

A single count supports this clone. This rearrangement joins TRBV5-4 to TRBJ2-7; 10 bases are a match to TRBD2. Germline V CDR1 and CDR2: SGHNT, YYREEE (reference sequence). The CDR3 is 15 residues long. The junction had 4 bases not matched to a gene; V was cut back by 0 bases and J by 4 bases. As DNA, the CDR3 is TGTGCCAGCAGCTTGGGGACTAGCGGAACGTACGAGCAGTACTTC. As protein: CASSLGTSGTYEQYF.

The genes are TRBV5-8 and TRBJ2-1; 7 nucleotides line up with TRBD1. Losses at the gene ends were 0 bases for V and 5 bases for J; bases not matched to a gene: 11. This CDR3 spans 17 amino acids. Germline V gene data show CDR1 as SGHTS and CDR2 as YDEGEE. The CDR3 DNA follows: TGTGCCAGCAGCTTGGCGCTGACAGGGAGAAGGCACAATGAGCAGTTCTTC. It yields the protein CASSLALTGRRHNEQFF.

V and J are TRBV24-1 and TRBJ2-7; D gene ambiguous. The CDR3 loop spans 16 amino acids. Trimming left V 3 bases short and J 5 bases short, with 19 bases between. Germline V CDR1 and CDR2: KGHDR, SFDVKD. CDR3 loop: CATSDTDTPFAHEQYF. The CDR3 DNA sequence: TGTGCCACCAGTGATACCGACACCCCCTTCGCCCACGAGCAGTACTTC.

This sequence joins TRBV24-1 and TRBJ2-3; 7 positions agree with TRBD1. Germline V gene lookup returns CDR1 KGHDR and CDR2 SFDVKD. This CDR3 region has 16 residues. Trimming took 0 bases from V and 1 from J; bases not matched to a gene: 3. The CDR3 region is CATSDLEGAGTDTQYF. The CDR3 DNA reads TGTGCCACCAGTGATTTGGAGGGGGCGGGCACAGATACGCAGTATTTT.